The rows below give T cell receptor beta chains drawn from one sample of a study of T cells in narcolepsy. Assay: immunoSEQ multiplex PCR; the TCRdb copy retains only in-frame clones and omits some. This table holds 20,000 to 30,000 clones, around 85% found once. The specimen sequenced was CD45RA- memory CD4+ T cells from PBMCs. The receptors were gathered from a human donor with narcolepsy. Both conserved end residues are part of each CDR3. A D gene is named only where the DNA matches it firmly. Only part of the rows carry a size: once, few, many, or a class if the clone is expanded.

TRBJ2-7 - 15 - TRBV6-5 CASSYGTGDLYEQYF TGTGCCAGCAGTTACGGGACGGGGGACCTCTACGAGCAGTACTTC
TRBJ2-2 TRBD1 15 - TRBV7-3 CASSPDRVSTGELFF TGTGCCAGCAGCCCGGACAGGGTGTCCACCGGGGAGCTGTTTTTT
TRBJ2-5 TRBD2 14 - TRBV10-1 CASSGLAGGETQYF TGCGCCAGCAGTGGGCTAGCGGGAGGGGAGACCCAGTACTTC
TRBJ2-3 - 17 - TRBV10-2 CASSESFGGASTDTQYF TGCGCCAGCAGTGAGTCGTTCGGCGGAGCTAGCACAGATACGCAGTATTTT
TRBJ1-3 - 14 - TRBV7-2 CASSLDGGRNTIYF TGTGCCAGCAGCTTAGATGGCGGGCGAAACACCATATATTTT
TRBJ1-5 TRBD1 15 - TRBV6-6 CASRPTGQGEQPQHF TGTGCCAGCAGACCAACGGGACAGGGTGAACAGCCCCAGCATTTT
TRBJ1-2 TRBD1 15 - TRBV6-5 CASSTGTGGATGYTF TGTGCCAGCAGTACCGGGACAGGGGGCGCGACTGGCTACACCTTC
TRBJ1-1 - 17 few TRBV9 CASSVDPIGGINTEAFF TGTGCCAGCAGCGTAGATCCCATAGGTGGGATAAACACTGAAGCTTTCTTT
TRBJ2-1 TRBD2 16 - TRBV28 CASSLGGAGGVGEQFF TGTGCCAGCAGTTTAGGGGGGGCGGGAGGTGTTGGTGAGCAGTTCTTC
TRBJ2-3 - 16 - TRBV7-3 CASSLNTGLGTDTQYF TGTGCCAGCAGCTTAAACACAGGGTTAGGCACAGATACGCAGTATTTT
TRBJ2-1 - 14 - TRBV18 CASSPFSGGNEQFF TGTGCCAGCTCACCTTTCTCAGGGGGGAATGAGCAGTTCTTC
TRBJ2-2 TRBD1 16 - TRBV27 CASSASGTANTGELFF TGTGCCAGCAGTGCGTCCGGGACAGCGAACACCGGGGAGCTGTTTTTT
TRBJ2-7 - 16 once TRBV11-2 CASSLVLGRGPYEQYF TGTGCCAGCAGCTTAGTCCTTGGGCGGGGCCCCTACGAGCAGTACTTC
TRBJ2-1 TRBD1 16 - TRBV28 CASLPGQGASWNEQFF TGTGCCAGCCTCCCTGGGCAGGGGGCATCGTGGAATGAGCAGTTCTTC
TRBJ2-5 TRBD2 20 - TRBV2 CASSVNPPGGSGSGLETQYF TGTGCCAGCAGTGTAAACCCGCCGGGGGGTAGCGGGAGCGGCCTAGAGACCCAGTACTTC
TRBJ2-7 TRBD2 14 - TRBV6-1 CASSESGGPYEQYF TGTGCCAGCAGTGAGAGCGGGGGACCCTACGAGCAGTACTTC
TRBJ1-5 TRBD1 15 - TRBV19 CATGQGAGGNQPQHF TGTGCCACGGGACAGGGGGCAGGGGGCAATCAGCCCCAGCATTTT
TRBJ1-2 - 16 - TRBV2 CASSEGAGSGRGGYTF TGTGCCAGCAGTGAAGGGGCAGGGTCCGGGCGGGGGGGCTACACCTTC
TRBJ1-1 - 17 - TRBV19 CASSMGGAAGWQTEAFF TGTGCCAGTAGTATGGGAGGGGCGGCAGGCTGGCAGACTGAAGCTTTCTTT
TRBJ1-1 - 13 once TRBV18 CASSPGQDTEAFF TGTGCCAGCTCGCCCGGACAAGACACTGAAGCTTTCTTT
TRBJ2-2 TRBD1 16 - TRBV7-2 CASSLRTGANTGELFF TGTGCCAGCAGCTTACGGACAGGGGCCAACACCGGGGAGCTGTTTTTT
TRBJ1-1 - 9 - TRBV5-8 CASSLKAFF TGTGCCAGCAGCTTGAAAGCTTTCTTT
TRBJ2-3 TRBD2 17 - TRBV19 CASTPGGVGRVTDTQYF TGTGCCAGTACCCCCGGGGGGGTCGGGAGGGTCACAGATACGCAGTATTTT
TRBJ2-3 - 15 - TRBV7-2 CASSFGSQSTDTQYF TGTGCCAGCAGCTTTGGGAGCCAAAGCACAGATACGCAGTATTTT
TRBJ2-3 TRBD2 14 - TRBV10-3 CAIGAGGGTDTQYF TGTGCCATCGGTGCGGGAGGTGGCACAGATACGCAGTATTTT
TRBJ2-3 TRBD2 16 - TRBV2 CASRRYSGGSTDTQYF TGTGCCAGCAGGCGGTATAGCGGGGGGTCCACAGATACGCAGTATTTT
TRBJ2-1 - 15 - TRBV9 CASSVVGGEANEQFF TGTGCCAGCAGCGTAGTAGGGGGGGAAGCAAATGAGCAGTTCTTC
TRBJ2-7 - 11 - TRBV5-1 CESRGTYEQYF TGCGAGTCCAGAGGGACCTACGAGCAGTACTTC
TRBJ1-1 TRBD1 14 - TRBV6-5 CASSYGTGVREAFF TGTGCCAGCAGTTACGGGACAGGGGTTAGAGAAGCTTTCTTT
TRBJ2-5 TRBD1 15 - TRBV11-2 CASSLEGQGKKGQYF TGTGCCAGCAGCTTAGAGGGACAGGGTAAAAAAGGGCAGTACTTC
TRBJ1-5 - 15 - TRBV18 CASSPRGEGNQPQHF TGTGCCAGCTCACCTAGAGGGGAAGGCAATCAGCCCCAGCATTTT
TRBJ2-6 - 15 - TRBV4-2 CASSQEVGGANVLTF TGTGCCAGCAGCCAAGAAGTAGGAGGGGCCAACGTCCTGACTTTC
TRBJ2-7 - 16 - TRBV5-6 CASSLARQGRPYEQYF TGTGCCAGCAGCTTGGCCAGGCAGGGAAGACCCTACGAGCAGTACTTC
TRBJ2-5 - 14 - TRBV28 CASSPRGGQETQYF TGTGCCAGCAGCCCTAGAGGTGGCCAAGAGACCCAGTACTTC
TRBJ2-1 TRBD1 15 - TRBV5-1 CASSLDGTGVGEQFF TGCGCCAGCAGCTTGGACGGGACAGGGGTGGGTGAGCAGTTCTTC
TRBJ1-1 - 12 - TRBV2 CASSEGKTEAFF TGTGCCAGCAGTGAAGGAAAAACTGAAGCTTTCTTT
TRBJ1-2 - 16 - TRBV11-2 CASSPIRGISNYGYTF TGTGCCAGCAGCCCCATACGAGGGATTTCTAACTATGGCTACACCTTC
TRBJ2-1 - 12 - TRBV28 CASSYPSREQFF TGTGCCAGCAGTTACCCCTCCAGGGAGCAGTTCTTC
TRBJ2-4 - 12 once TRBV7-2 CASSFLKNIQYF TGTGCCAGCAGCTTTTTGAAGAACATTCAGTACTTC
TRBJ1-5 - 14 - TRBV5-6 CASSLGGYNQPQHF TGTGCCAGCAGCTTGGGGGGTTACAATCAGCCCCAGCATTTT
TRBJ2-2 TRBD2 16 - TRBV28 CASSLGGTRGTGELFF TGTGCCAGCAGCCTTGGGGGGACTAGGGGAACCGGGGAGCTGTTTTTT
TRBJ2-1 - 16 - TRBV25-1 CASSDYALSSYNEQFF TGTGCCAGCAGTGACTACGCTCTTAGCTCCTACAATGAGCAGTTCTTC
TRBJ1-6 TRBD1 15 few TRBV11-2 CASSTLTGRSSPLHF TGTGCCAGCAGTACTCTGACAGGGCGATCTTCACCCCTCCACTTT
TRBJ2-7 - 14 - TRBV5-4 CASSLARPGHEQYF TGTGCCAGCAGCTTGGCCAGGCCCGGGCACGAGCAGTACTTC
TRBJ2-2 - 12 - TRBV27 CASSLYPGELFF TGTGCCAGCAGTTTATACCCCGGGGAGCTGTTTTTT
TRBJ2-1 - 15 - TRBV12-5 CASGLGGSALGEQFF TGTGCTAGTGGCTTAGGCGGATCTGCCTTGGGTGAGCAGTTCTTC
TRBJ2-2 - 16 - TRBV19 CASRLLTAGPAGELFF TGTGCCAGTAGGCTCCTGACAGCGGGTCCGGCCGGGGAGCTGTTTTTT
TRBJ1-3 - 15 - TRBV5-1 CASSLAATGGNTIYF TGCGCCAGCAGCTTGGCAGCGACAGGAGGAAACACCATATATTTT
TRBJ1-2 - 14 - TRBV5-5 CASSSQVPNYGYTF TGTGCCAGCAGCTCACAGGTACCTAACTATGGCTACACCTTC
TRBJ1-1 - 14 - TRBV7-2 CASSFTALNTEAFF TGTGCCAGCAGTTTTACAGCGTTAAACACTGAAGCTTTCTTT